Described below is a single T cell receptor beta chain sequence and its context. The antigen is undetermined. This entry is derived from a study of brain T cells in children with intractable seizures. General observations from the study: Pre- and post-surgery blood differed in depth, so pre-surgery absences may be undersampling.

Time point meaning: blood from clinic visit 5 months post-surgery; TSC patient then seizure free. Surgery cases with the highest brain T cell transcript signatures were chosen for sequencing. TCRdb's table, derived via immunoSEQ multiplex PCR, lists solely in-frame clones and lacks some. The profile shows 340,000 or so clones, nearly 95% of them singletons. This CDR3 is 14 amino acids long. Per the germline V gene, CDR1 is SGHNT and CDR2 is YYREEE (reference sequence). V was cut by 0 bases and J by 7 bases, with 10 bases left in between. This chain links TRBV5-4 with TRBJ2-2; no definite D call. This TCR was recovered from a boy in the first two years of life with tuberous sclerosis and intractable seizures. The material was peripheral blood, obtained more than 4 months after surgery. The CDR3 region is CASSLDVLVGELFF. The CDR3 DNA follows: TGTGCCAGCAGCTTGGACGTTTTGGTCGGGGAGCTGTTTTTT.